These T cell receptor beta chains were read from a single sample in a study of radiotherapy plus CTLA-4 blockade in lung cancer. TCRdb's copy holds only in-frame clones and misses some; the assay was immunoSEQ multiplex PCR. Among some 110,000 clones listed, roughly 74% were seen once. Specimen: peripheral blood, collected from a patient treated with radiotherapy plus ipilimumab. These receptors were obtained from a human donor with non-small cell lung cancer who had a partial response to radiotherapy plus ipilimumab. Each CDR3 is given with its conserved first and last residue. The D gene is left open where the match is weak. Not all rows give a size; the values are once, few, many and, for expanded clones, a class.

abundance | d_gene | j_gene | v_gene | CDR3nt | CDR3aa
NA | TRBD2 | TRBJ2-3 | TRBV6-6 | TGTGCCAGCAGTTACTCTAGCGGGACTTCGAATACGCAGTATTTT | CASSYSSGTSNTQYF
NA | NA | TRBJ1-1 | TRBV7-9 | TGTGCCAGCAGCTTAAGGGGCGCTGAAGCTTTCTTT | CASSLRGAEAFF
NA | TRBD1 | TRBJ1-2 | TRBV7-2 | TGTGCCAGCAGCTTAGTCGGGACAGAAGGCTATGGCTACACCTTC | CASSLVGTEGYGYTF
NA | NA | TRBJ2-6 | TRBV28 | TGTGCCAGCAGAACAGTTTCTGGGGCCAACGTCCTGACTTTC | CASRTVSGANVLTF
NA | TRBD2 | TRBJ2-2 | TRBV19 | TGTGCCAGTAGTAACGGCGGGAGGGTTCCCGGGGAGCTGTTTTTT | CASSNGGRVPGELFF
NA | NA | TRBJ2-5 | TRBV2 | TGTGCCAGCAGCGAACAGGCTAGCGTCCAAGAGACCCAGTACTTC | CASSEQASVQETQYF
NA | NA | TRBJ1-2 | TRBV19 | TGTGCCAGTAGTATCCCCAGGGGCGGCCATGGCTACACCTTC | CASSIPRGGHGYTF
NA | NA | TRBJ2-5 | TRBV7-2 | TGTGCCAGCAGCTTAGGGCTTTCGTTGGCAGAGACCCAGTACTTC | CASSLGLSLAETQYF
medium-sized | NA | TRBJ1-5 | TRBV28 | TGTGCCAGCAGTAGAACTTCCAATCAGCCCCAGCATTTT | CASSRTSNQPQHF
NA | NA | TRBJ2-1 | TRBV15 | TGTGCCACCAGCAGAGATGGGGAGTACAATGAGCAGTTCTTC | CATSRDGEYNEQFF
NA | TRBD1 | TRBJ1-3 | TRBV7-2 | TGTGCCAGCAGCAACCAGGGGGCTTCAGGAAACACCATATATTTT | CASSNQGASGNTIYF
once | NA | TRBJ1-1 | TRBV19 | TGTGCCAGTAGTCTCATATATCAGGGGAACACTGAAGCTTTCTTT | CASSLIYQGNTEAFF
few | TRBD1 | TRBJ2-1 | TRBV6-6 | TGTGCCAGCAGTCTACAGGGGCTTTACAATGAGCAGTTCTTC | CASSLQGLYNEQFF
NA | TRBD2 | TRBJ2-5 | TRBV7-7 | TGTGCTAGCAGCTTAGCTGGACTAGCGAAAGAGACCCAGTACTTC | CASSLAGLAKETQYF
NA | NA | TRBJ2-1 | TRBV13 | TGTGCCAGCAGCCAAGAGAGGGAGGCCCCCTACAATGAGCAGTTCTTC | CASSQEREAPYNEQFF
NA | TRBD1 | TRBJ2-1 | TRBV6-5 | TGTGCCAGCAGAACGGACAGGGGGCTGAATGAGCAGTTCTTC | CASRTDRGLNEQFF
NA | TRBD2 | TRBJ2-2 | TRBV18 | TGTGCCAGCTCACAACGGACTAGCGGGTCTCCCGGGGAGCTGTTTTTT | CASSQRTSGSPGELFF
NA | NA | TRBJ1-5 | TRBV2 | TGTGCCAGCAGTGAAGGAGGGTACCAGCCCCAGCATTTT | CASSEGGYQPQHF
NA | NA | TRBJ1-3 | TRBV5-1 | TGCGCCAGCAGCTTGGTGGCAGGGGTCGTCGGAAACACCATATATTTT | CASSLVAGVVGNTIYF
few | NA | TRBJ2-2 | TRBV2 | TGTGCCAGCAGTGAAGCTCGTTCGAACACCGGGGAGCTGTTTTTT | CASSEARSNTGELFF
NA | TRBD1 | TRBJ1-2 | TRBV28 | TGTGCCAGCAGTCCTCCGGGACAGGGTTTTTATGGCTACACCTTC | CASSPPGQGFYGYTF
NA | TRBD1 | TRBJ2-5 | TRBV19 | TGTGCCAGTAGTATAGAGGGGACAGGCCAAGAGACCCAGTACTTC | CASSIEGTGQETQYF
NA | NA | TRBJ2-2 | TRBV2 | TGTGCCAGCAGGCAGGACTATCGAACCGGGGAGCTGTTTTTT | CASRQDYRTGELFF